This T cell receptor beta chain comes out of a study of blood T cell repertoires in COVID-19. Overall study context: COVID-19 samples, acute and convalescent, were from the United States, Italy and Spain. Sources were T cells, B-cell-depleted T cells, or PBMCs; the material itself was cDNA or gDNA.

Source study methods: Quantification of nucleated cells was approximated via reference gene primer amplification. The protocol was immunoSEQ multiplex PCR, while the TCRdb copy is restricted to in-frame clones and leaves out a portion. V, J and clone size are taken as reported in that table, and D and trimming were inferred from the DNA itself. Of 75,000 to 95,000 clones in the sample, 80% to 85% were seen once. CDR1 and CDR2 from the germline V gene are SQVTM and ANQGSEA. Trimming at V came to 3 bases and at J to 7 bases, leaving 9 bases not matched to a gene. The CDR3 is 14 residues long. Material: peripheral blood. The sequence was obtained from a man aged 55 to 70 with acute or convalescent COVID-19. V usage is TRBV29-1 and J usage is TRBJ2-1; 7 nucleotides agree with TRBD1. CDR3 sequence (DNA): TGCAGCGTTGATCGAGGGGGCGGATTAAATGAGCAGTTCTTC. The encoded protein is CSVDRGGGLNEQFF.